Listed here are 14 T cell receptor beta chains from one sample, sequenced in a study of neurological immune-mediated disorders. As to time point: longitudinal time-point 3. TCRdb re-called the 5' RACE reads with MiXCR, one entry per CDR3 protein. The table lists under 100,000 distinct CDR3 sequences, about 4.5% of them singletons. Specimen: PBMCs. Every receptor here comes from an older woman with multiple sclerosis.

This clonotype was observed at least ten times. This chain connects TRBV6-5 to TRBJ2-3; D gene ambiguous. The CDR3 is made up of 14 amino acids. The germline gives CDR1 MNHEY, CDR2 SVGAGI. V shed 0 bases and J shed 4 bases, with 8 bases lying between them. Written as DNA, the CDR3 is TGTGCCAGCAGTTACTCGAAGGTGGCAGATACGCAGTATTTT. Translated: CASSYSKVADTQYF.

This clonotype was counted ten times or more. The chain combines TRBV10-1 with TRBJ1-5, with D uncertain. V shed 5 bases and J shed 6 bases, with 5 bases lying between them. CDR3 length equals 11 residues. Germline loops: CDR1 WNHNN, CDR2 SYGVQD (reference sequence). The CDR3 sequence: CASSTTQPQHF. The CDR3 region has the DNA TGCGCCAGCAGTACCACTCAGCCCCAGCATTTT.

This clonotype was observed a handful of times. The V gene is TRBV15, the J gene TRBJ1-2, with D perhaps matching TRBD1 (5 bases). With 1 base removed from V and 2 bases from J, the gap between germline ends came to 8 bases. This CDR3 region has 14 residues. Germline values: CDR1 LNHNV, CDR2 YYDKDF (reference sequence). The CDR3, as DNA: TGTGCCACCAGCAGAGTCCGGGACAACTATGGCTACACCTTC. This sequence encodes CATSRVRDNYGYTF. Using reference TRBV15 and TRBJ1-2 for the parts outside the CDR3, the full variable domain is DAMVIQNPRYQVTQFGKPVTLSCSQTLNHNVMYWYQQKSSQAPKLLFHYYDKDFNNEADTPDNFQSRRPNTSFCFLDIRSPGLGDTAMYLCATSRVRDNYGYTFGSGTRLTVV.

In its sample, this clonotype was seen many times. V usage is TRBV6-1 and J usage is TRBJ2-5, with 8 bases that match TRBD2. Looked up from germline, CDR1 is MNHNS and CDR2 is SASEGT. This CDR3 has 15 residues. Trimming removed 4 bases from V and 4 bases from J; junction bases left unmatched: 8. The CDR3 DNA follows: TGTGCCAGCAGTGGACAGGCCCGGGGGGGAGAGACCCAGTACTTC. Protein product: CASSGQARGGETQYF.

This clonotype was picked up many times. The rearrangement uses TRBV4-1 and TRBJ2-1, with a possible D match to TRBD1 (6 bases). V was clipped by 0 bases and J by 0 bases, with 12 bases between them. Germline V gene data show CDR1 as MGHRA and CDR2 as YSYEKL. This CDR3 has 17 residues. The CDR3 coding sequence is TGCGCCAGCAGCCAAGATAAGTTGGGGGCCTCCTACAATGAGCAGTTCTTC. Its translation: CASSQDKLGASYNEQFF.

This clonotype was counted a few times. This chain connects TRBV7-8 to TRBJ2-3; 10 bases line up with TRBD2. Germline values: CDR1 SGHVS, CDR2 FQNEAQ. V was clipped by 5 bases and J by 1 base; unmatched bases: 9. The CDR3 has 17 residues. CDR3 in amino acids: CASSPRLAGDGTDTQYF. CDR3 in DNA: TGTGCCAGCAGCCCCCGGCTAGCGGGGGATGGCACAGATACGCAGTATTTT.

This clonotype was seen ten or more times. The J gene is TRBJ2-7, the V gene TRBV7-8; TRBD1 agrees at 7 bases. The trim removed 5 bases at V and 6 bases at J, leaving 10 bases unmatched. The CDR3 spans 14 residues. Per the germline V gene, CDR1 is SGHVS and CDR2 is FQNEAQ. CDR3 amino acids: CASSLRAGTVEQYF. The CDR3 coding sequence is TGTGCCAGCAGCCTACGTGCCGGGACAGTCGAGCAGTACTTC.

This clonotype was seen repeatedly, ten times or more. This chain joins TRBV5-8 and TRBJ2-7; D not resolved. V lost 0 bases and J lost 6, with 13 bases in between. From germline, CDR1 is SGHTS and CDR2 YDEGEE. This CDR3 region has 14 residues. The CDR3 region is CASSLDYTRSEQYF. The CDR3 DNA follows: TGTGCCAGCAGCTTGGACTATACCCGAAGCGAGCAGTACTTC.

This clonotype was recorded many times. The rearrangement links TRBV9 to TRBJ1-6, with 8 bases lining up with TRBD1. This CDR3 is built from 14 residues. Trimming took 3 bases from V and 8 from J; bases not matched to a gene: 4. Germline assignment: CDR1 SGDLS and CDR2 YYNGEE. The CDR3 spells CASSGGQGYSPLHF. CDR3 DNA sequence: TGTGCCAGCAGCGGCGGACAGGGATATTCACCCCTCCACTTT.

This clonotype came up many times. The chain couples TRBV20-1 to TRBJ1-5, with 8 bases matching TRBD1. The CDR3 is 13 amino acids. V lost 1 base to trimming and J lost 9 bases; unmatched junction nucleotides: 5. Germline V gives CDR1 DFQATT, CDR2 SNEGSKA (reference sequence). In DNA, the CDR3 is TGCAGTGCTAGAGTTCAGGGGGCAGGGCCCCAGCATTTT. This gives the protein CSARVQGAGPQHF.

Ten or more counts support this clonotype. CDR3 bases: TGTGCCAGCAGTTCAAGGGGTGGGTCCTACGAGCAGTACTTC. Its translation: CASSSRGGSYEQYF. The chain employs TRBV12-3 or TRBV12-4 and TRBJ2-7; D perhaps matches TRBD1 (5 bases). V was clipped by 4 bases and J by 1 base, with 11 bases between them. The CDR3 has 14 amino acids.

This clonotype was detected many times. The chain is built from TRBV7-9 and TRBJ2-2, with TRBD2 identical over 8 bases. This CDR3 is built from 15 residues. Germline-derived CDR1 and CDR2 are SEHNR and FQNEAQ (reference sequence). V shed 5 bases, J shed 5 bases, and the junction held 7 bases outside the gene matches. The CDR3 bases are TGTGCCAGCAGCCATGGGACTAGAGAGACCGGGGAGCTGTTTTTT. Translation: CASSHGTRETGELFF.

Many counts were recorded for this clonotype. CDR3 nucleotide sequence: TGTGCCAGCAGCCCCATAGCGGGAGAAGAGACCCAGTACTTC. It is translated as CASSPIAGEETQYF. The chain is built from TRBV11-2 and TRBJ2-5; 9 bases align to TRBD2. With V trimmed by 5 bases and J by 3 bases, 4 bases remained unmatched. CDR3 size: 14 residues. In germline, CDR1 is SGHAT, CDR2 FQNNGV.

This clonotype was counted ten times or more. The chain combines TRBV28 with TRBJ1-2; 7 bases fit TRBD1. CDR3 length: 14 amino acids. The germline gives CDR1 MDHEN, CDR2 SYDVKM. V lost 6 bases and J lost 4; bases outside the gene matches: 8. The CDR3 coding sequence is TGTGCCAGCAGGTCCGGGACAGCTCTCTATGGCTACACCTTC. It specifies CASRSGTALYGYTF.